This T cell receptor (beta chain) was identified during a study of beta chain features in type 1 diabetes. Study results and caveats: In every one of the four CD4+ subsets, TCRB CDR3s were moderately but significantly shorter in Type 1 diabetes patients.

CDR3 length: 13 residues. Trimming cost V 8 bases and J 4 bases, with 12 bases left between them. In germline, CDR1 is SNHLY, CDR2 FYNNEI. The study reverse transcribed the entire isolated RNA, so it sequenced expressed TCRB transcripts. TCRdb's table, derived via immunoSEQ multiplex PCR, lists solely in-frame clones and lacks some. The sample has some 350,000 clones; approximately 15% are singletons. This clone was counted a few times. Its antigen is still unknown. The rearrangement joins TRBV2 to TRBJ2-1; maybe TRBD2 (6 bases). Sequenced material: naive CD4+ T cells from blood. The TCR sequence derives from a young woman with type 1 diabetes. This CDR3 reads CASGRDSYNEQFF. DNA for the CDR3: TGTGCCAGCGGCCGGGACTCGTACAATGAGCAGTTCTTC.